The 30 T cell receptor beta chains given below trace back to one sample, sequenced in a study of T cells after yellow fever vaccination. One entry per CDR3 protein results from TCRdb running MiXCR on the 5' RACE reads. The sample shows about 300,000 distinct CDR3 sequences, about 4% of them seen only once. The sample here was PBMCs, taken 5 days after the yellow fever booster vaccination. The receptors derive from a man between 18 and 35 years old who received the YFV17D yellow fever vaccine.

This clonotype occurred a few times. This chain joins TRBV27 and TRBJ2-2; tentative D call: TRBD1 (5 bases). Germline V gene sequence: CDR1 MNHEY, CDR2 SMNVEV (reference sequence). The CDR3 totals 13 residues. The V gene lost 5 bases and the J gene lost 6 bases, with 10 bases spanning the gap. The DNA of the CDR3 is TGTGCCAGCAGTCGCAGGGTGCCCGGGGAGCTGTTTTTT. It encodes CASSRRVPGELFF.

This clonotype has at least ten counts. The rearrangement uses TRBV5-1 and TRBJ1-5, with D possibly TRBD1 on 6 matching bases. V was pared by 2 bases and J by 0 bases, with 9 bases between. The CDR3 runs 15 residues. The germline gives CDR1 SGHRS, CDR2 YFSETQ. CDR3 sequence reads: CASSFAGASNQPQHF. The CDR3 DNA reads TGCGCCAGCAGCTTTGCGGGGGCTAGCAATCAGCCCCAGCATTTT. Drawing the rest from reference TRBV5-1 and TRBJ1-5, the complete variable domain is KAGVTQTPRYLIKTRGQQVTLSCSPISGHRSVSWYQQTPGQGLQFLFEYFSETQRNKGNFPGRFSGRQFSNSRSEMNVSTLELGDSALYLCASSFAGASNQPQHFGDGTRLSIL.

The V gene is TRBV5-4, the J gene TRBJ2-7; D not certain. V was pared by 0 bases and J by 6 bases, with 7 bases between. Germline V gives CDR1 SGHNT, CDR2 YYREEE (reference sequence). The CDR3 spans 12 residues. The CDR3 DNA follows: TGTGCCAGCAGCTTGGGAAGCCTCGAGCAGTACTTC. Amino acids: CASSLGSLEQYF.

The chain joins TRBV9 to TRBJ2-5, with 7 bases identical to TRBD2. CDR3 length: 14 residues. V was clipped by 9 bases and J by 0 bases; unmatched bases: 8. Looked up from germline, CDR1 is SGDLS and CDR2 is YYNGEE. CDR3 sequence reads: CATSPGGNQETQYF. The DNA for the CDR3 is TGTGCCACCAGTCCGGGGGGTAACCAAGAGACCCAGTACTTC.

The CDR3, as DNA: TGCGCCAGCACACTGGGCCCTAGCACAGATACGCAGTATTTT. Encoded protein: CASTLGPSTDTQYF. The chain carries TRBV5-1 and TRBJ2-3; no clear D. Germline V gives CDR1 SGHRS, CDR2 YFSETQ. The CDR3 contains 14 residues. The V gene lost 6 bases and the J gene lost 0 bases, with 11 bases spanning the gap.

The J gene is TRBJ2-3, the V gene TRBV4-3; maybe TRBD1 (6 bases). V was pared by 0 bases and J by 2 bases, with 12 bases between. Germline V lookup: CDR1 LGHNA, CDR2 YSLEER. This CDR3 region has 16 residues. The CDR3 is CASSQDKWTVTDTQYF. DNA for the CDR3: TGCGCCAGCAGCCAAGATAAGTGGACAGTCACAGATACGCAGTATTTT.

The chain carries TRBV6-6 and TRBJ1-6, with D uncertain. This CDR3 is built from 11 residues. The V end was cut by 0 bases, the J end by 12 bases, with 3 bases between. Germline CDR1 MNHNY, CDR2 SVGAGI (reference sequence). This CDR3 is CASSYSGPLHF. CDR3 nucleotides: TGTGCCAGCAGTTACTCTGGACCCCTCCACTTT.

There are a few counts of this clonotype. The J gene is TRBJ2-7, the V gene TRBV11-2; D not resolved. Trimming shortened V by 5 bases and J by 7 bases, and 15 bases separated the two germline ends. The CDR3 extends over 13 amino acids. Germline V gene sequence: CDR1 SGHAT, CDR2 FQNNGV. The CDR3 protein is CASSLTPRTEQYV. The CDR3 DNA reads as TGTGCCAGCAGCCTGACACCTAGGACGGAGCAGTACGTC.

The sample holds a few counts of this clonotype. V gene TRBV29-1 combines with J gene TRBJ1-2, with D perhaps TRBD1 (6 bases). V was shortened by 1 base and J by 6 bases, with 12 bases between the two germline ends. This CDR3 has 13 amino acids. Germline-derived CDR1 and CDR2 are SQVTM and ANQGSEA. CDR3 in DNA: TGCAGCGTTGAAGGAGGGCAGGGGAATGGCTACACCTTC. Its translation: CSVEGGQGNGYTF.

The V call is TRBV9, the J call TRBJ2-5; possibly TRBD1 or TRBD2 for D (6 bases each). V was trimmed by 1 base and J by 1 base, leaving 14 bases between them. This CDR3 is 16 amino acids long. Per germline, CDR1 SGDLS and CDR2 YYNGEE. CDR3 bases: TGTGCCAGCAGCGTACACTCGGGGGCTTCCCAAGAGACCCAGTACTTC. This encodes CASSVHSGASQETQYF.

This sequence joins TRBV23-1 and TRBJ2-5; the D is unclear. TRBV23-1 is treated as an ORF (open reading frame) with a function not yet certain. Trimming stripped 3 bases from V and 1 base from J, with 12 bases between. This CDR3 spans 15 amino acids. As DNA, the CDR3 is TGCGCCAGCAGTCATTGCCGACCAGGCCAAGAGACCCAGTACTTC. Encoded protein: CASSHCRPGQETQYF.

This clonotype was counted between two and nine times. The genes are TRBV6-1 and TRBJ1-4, with 10 bases aligning to TRBD1. The V gene's germline CDR1 is MNHNS and CDR2 SASEGT. The J segment lost 3 bases and the V segment lost 7 bases, leaving 8 bases of the junction unmatched. The length of the CDR3 is 16 residues. The CDR3 DNA follows: TGTGCCAGCAACCCGGGACAGGGGTCGGCTAATGAAAAACTGTTTTTT. Its translation is CASNPGQGSANEKLFF.

In its sample, this clonotype was seen a few times. The rearrangement uses TRBV7-2 and TRBJ2-1, with TRBD2 matching 13 bases. The germline gives CDR1 SGHTA, CDR2 FQGNSA. This CDR3 spans 18 amino acids. The trim removed 1 base at V and 8 bases at J, leaving 11 bases unmatched. The CDR3 DNA sequence: TGTGCCAGCAGCTTAGAACGTCAACTAGCGGGGGGGCTGGATGAGCAGTTCTTC. Translation gives CASSLERQLAGGLDEQFF.

The chain links TRBV20-1 to TRBJ1-3, with D possibly matching TRBD1 (6 bases). The CDR3 is 14 residues long. Germline CDR1 is DFQATT and CDR2 is SNEGSKA (reference sequence). Trimming removed 3 bases from V and 2 bases from J, with 11 bases in between. The CDR3 DNA reads as TGCAGTGCTAGGAGGGGGGGCACTGGAAACACCATATATTTT. Translation: CSARRGGTGNTIYF.

This clonotype was detected many times. The chain combines TRBV7-2 with TRBJ2-7; the D call may be TRBD1 or TRBD2 (5 bases each). V was shortened by 5 bases and J by 7 bases, with 15 bases between the two germline ends. There are 13 residues in the CDR3. CDR1 and CDR2 (germline): SGHTA, FQGNSA. CDR3 loop: CASSPGTGYEQYF. The CDR3 DNA reads as TGTGCCAGCAGCCCCGGGACGGGTTATGAGCAGTACTTC.

This clonotype was detected a few times. The V call is TRBV20-1, the J call TRBJ1-4; D gene uncertain. V lost 6 bases, J lost 7 bases, and 21 bases lay in between. CDR3 size: 15 residues. Germline CDR1 reads DFQATT; CDR2 reads SNEGSKA (reference sequence). The CDR3 bases are TGCAGTGCGGCTAGCGTGGGATCCGGGAGTGAAAAACTGTTTTTT. Its protein product is CSAASVGSGSEKLFF.

This clonotype was counted many times. Here the CDR3 reads CASSAPGPGNYGYTF. The CDR3 coding sequence is TGCGCCAGCAGCGCCCCAGGGCCAGGGAACTATGGCTACACCTTC. The gene calls are TRBV5-1 and TRBJ1-2; maybe TRBD1 (5 bases). Trimming cost V 4 bases and J 2 bases, with 15 bases left between them. Germline CDR1 and CDR2: SGHRS and YFSETQ. The CDR3 consists of 15 residues. Using reference TRBV5-1 and TRBJ1-2 for the parts outside the CDR3, the full variable domain is KAGVTQTPRYLIKTRGQQVTLSCSPISGHRSVSWYQQTPGQGLQFLFEYFSETQRNKGNFPGRFSGRQFSNSRSEMNVSTLELGDSALYLCASSAPGPGNYGYTFGSGTRLTVV.

The rearrangement uses TRBV2 and TRBJ2-3, with TRBD2 as a possible D gene (5 bases). The CDR3 length is 13 residues. Trimming shortened V by 10 bases and J by 2 bases, and 13 bases separated the two germline ends. CDR1 is SNHLY and CDR2 is FYNNEI in the germline V gene. Written as DNA, the CDR3 is TGTGCCATCGCAGCGGAGTACACAGATACGCAGTATTTT. Its protein product is CAIAAEYTDTQYF.

This rearrangement joins TRBV5-4 to TRBJ2-1; 10 nucleotides agree with TRBD1. The CDR3 totals 16 residues. Germline CDR1 is SGHNT and CDR2 is YYREEE (reference sequence). After removal of 2 bases from V and 2 bases from J, the junction contained 4 bases not matched to a gene. CDR3 loop: CASSLQTGGTYNEQFF. In DNA, the CDR3 is TGTGCCAGCAGCTTACAGACAGGGGGCACCTACAATGAGCAGTTCTTC.

This clonotype was seen a handful of times. The V and J genes are TRBV10-3 and TRBJ1-2, with D unresolved. The CDR3 loop spans 15 amino acids. The germline CDR1 and CDR2 sequences are ENHRY and SYGVKD. V was cut by 1 base and J by 2 bases, with 11 bases left in between. The CDR3 nucleotides read TGTGCCATCAGTGAGTTGGGGAGGTCGAACTATGGCTACACCTTC. Residues: CAISELGRSNYGYTF.

V is TRBV12-3 or TRBV12-4 and J is TRBJ1-4; possibly TRBD1 for D (5 bases). Trimming removed 3 bases from V and 7 bases from J, with 12 bases in between. This CDR3 is 14 amino acids long. DNA of the CDR3: TGTGCCAGCAGTTTTGCAGGGTCGTCTGAAAAACTGTTTTTT. Its protein is CASSFAGSSEKLFF.

The sample holds many counts of this clonotype. The chain recombines TRBV7-9 with TRBJ2-5; the D is unclear. The CDR3 spans 13 residues. Germline V lookup: CDR1 SEHNR, CDR2 FQNEAQ (reference sequence). The germline V and J ends were trimmed by 4 bases and 6 bases, with 12 bases remaining between them. Here the CDR3 reads CASSSDWLKTQYF. The CDR3 nucleotides are TGTGCCAGCAGCTCCGATTGGTTGAAGACCCAGTACTTC.

The chain uses TRBV20-1 and TRBJ2-5, with a weak D call TRBD1 (6 bases). V dropped 4 bases and J dropped 3 bases, with 12 bases sitting between them. Germline loops: CDR1 DFQATT, CDR2 SNEGSKA (reference sequence). The CDR3 extends over 13 amino acids. CDR3 amino acids: CSATRQVEETQYF. As DNA, the CDR3 is TGCAGTGCTACCAGACAGGTCGAAGAGACCCAGTACTTC.

This clonotype has more than one count but fewer than ten. The chain employs TRBV7-2 and TRBJ1-1, with D perhaps matching TRBD1 (5 bases). The CDR3 has 13 residues. Germline V gives CDR1 SGHTA, CDR2 FQGNSA. Trimming took off 4 bases at V and 4 bases at J, with 10 bases between the two ends. DNA for the CDR3: TGTGCCAGCAGCTCAGGGTCGGCCACTGAAGCTTTCTTT. This sequence encodes CASSSGSATEAFF.

This clonotype was seen a few times. The chain uses TRBV12-3 or TRBV12-4 and TRBJ1-6; 8 bases map to TRBD1. The CDR3 covers 15 residues. The J segment lost 8 bases and the V segment lost 5 bases, leaving 8 bases of the junction unmatched. CDR3 residues: CASSPSQGADSPLHF. The DNA for the CDR3 is TGTGCCAGCAGTCCTAGTCAGGGGGCGGATTCACCCCTCCACTTT.

This clonotype was observed many times. The chain carries TRBV5-1 and TRBJ2-3; 11 bases line up with TRBD2. V was clipped by 2 bases and J by 4 bases; unmatched bases: 6. CDR1 is SGHRS, CDR2 YFSETQ, per germline. CDR3 size: 16 residues. The CDR3: CASSFGMGLAADTQYF. CDR3 DNA sequence: TGCGCCAGCAGCTTCGGCATGGGACTAGCGGCAGATACGCAGTATTTT.

The chain combines TRBV12-3 or TRBV12-4 with TRBJ2-7; D might be TRBD1 or TRBD2, each matching 5 bases. Trimming took 4 bases from V and 0 from J, leaving 10 bases between them. The CDR3 sequence is 14 residues long. The CDR3 nucleotides are TGTGCCAGCAGTTCCGGGGCGGTCTCCTACGAGCAGTACTTC. It codes for CASSSGAVSYEQYF.

The rearrangement uses TRBV7-2 and TRBJ2-3, with 7 bases lining up with TRBD2. Per germline, CDR1 SGHTA and CDR2 FQGNSA. The CDR3 consists of 17 residues. Losses at the gene ends were 5 bases for V and 6 bases for J; bases not matched to a gene: 17. The CDR3 here is CASSTALATHGMDTQYF. CDR3 nucleotide sequence: TGTGCCAGCAGCACAGCACTAGCGACCCATGGGATGGATACGCAGTATTTT.

This clonotype was picked up a small number of times. The CDR3 is CSARRGADNTEAFF. The CDR3 coding sequence is TGCAGTGCTAGAAGGGGGGCAGATAACACTGAAGCTTTCTTT. The genes are TRBV20-1 and TRBJ1-1; possibly TRBD1 for D (6 bases). V lost 2 bases and J 2 bases, leaving 12 bases between the germline ends. In germline, CDR1 is DFQATT, CDR2 SNEGSKA (reference sequence). This CDR3 comprises 14 residues.

V usage is TRBV28 and J usage is TRBJ1-2; unclear D gene. Germline-derived CDR1 and CDR2 are MDHEN and SYDVKM. Between the trimmed V and J ends, which lost 6 bases and 9 bases, there was a span of 23 bases. The CDR3 is 15 residues long. Here the CDR3 DNA reads TGTGCCAGCAGCCAACCGGGGTTCGGATCGTATTGCTACACCTTC. Translated, it gives CASSQPGFGSYCYTF.